This note documents a single T cell receptor (beta chain) sequence. This sample was taken from a study of blood T cell repertoires in COVID-19. Study background: COVID-19 samples from acute and convalescent phases originated in the United States, Italy and Spain. PBMCs, B-cell-depleted T cells, or T cells were the source of the cDNA or gDNA that made up the material.

Germline V lookup: CDR1 ENHRY, CDR2 SYGVKD. The CDR3 runs to 15 residues. J lost 5 bases, V lost 3 bases, and 5 bases had no gene match. Authors' methods: Reference gene primer amplification gave estimated nucleated cell counts. Using immunoSEQ multiplex PCR, the repertoire was profiled, and TCRdb retains in-frame clones only, with some absent. V, J and clone size derive from that table, while D and trimming were established from the DNA sequence. The profile covers about 240,000 clones, with about 90% appearing a single time and 6.2% taken by the ten largest. The sample consisted of peripheral blood. This chain links TRBV10-3 with TRBJ2-5; 11 bases are shared with TRBD2. The clonotype comes from a man aged 60-69 years with acute or convalescent COVID-19. CDR3 coding DNA: TGTGCCATCAGTGACAGACTAGCGGGACGGGAGACCCAGTACTTC. Its translation is CAISDRLAGRETQYF.